The TCR beta chain under discussion was sequenced for a study of shared clonotypes between healthy human individuals (dated by TCRdb to 2020 to 2022). For the wider study: The cohort included three men and a couple of women between 18 and 49 years of age. For each donor, CD4 naive and CD4 memory were each given three plates, CD8 naive was given two plates, and CD8 memory was given one plate. Blood TCR repertoires of roughly five healthy adults were deeply sequenced to estimate repertoire size and the extent of clonotype sharing between individuals. Libraries were prepared and TCR repertoires were sequenced by different laboratories using diverse techniques, in order to increase sequencing depth and limit assay-specific biases. Each donor's leukapheresis produced roughly between about 0.85 and 10 billion PBMCs. General study outcomes and caveats: Across a handful of donors, 5% to 6% of naive CD4, around 3.3% of naive CD8, under 2.5% of memory CD4, and under 0.45% of memory CD8 clonotypes were shared. Pairwise subsampling led to the expectation that sequencing depth would affect the degree of clonotype sharing among donors. Sampling was restricted to blood, and TCR repertoires in tissues likely differ from the TCR repertoires found in blood. Rarefaction of sorted-subset datasets indicated incomplete sequencing despite the large sequencing depth. Because the study included a small number of donors, the genetic and exposure-history diversity represented was limited. Naive subsets generally had larger estimated clonotype richness than memory subsets. Compared with non-shared clonotypes, clonotypes shared by all four sorted-subset donors had higher generation probabilities.

The donors were healthy, HIV-negative adults with no recently reported acute infections or vaccinations. Only Caucasian adults living in Nashville, Tennessee, USA were represented among the donors. CD4+ T cells were enriched through magnetic negative selection, after which naive cells were positively selected on CD45RA and the remaining negative fraction served as the memory subset. Blood was obtained by leukapheresis, after which PBMCs were separated by Ficoll-Histopaque density gradient centrifugation and cryopreserved in liquid nitrogen vapor phase. Purity and quantity of every magnetically sorted T cell population were checked by analytical flow cytometry. Each sorted fraction had its genomic DNA isolated and then quantified by UV absorbance on a Nanodrop 2000c. As regards this clone: It has no known antigen specificity. One base away there is no much larger clone; base qualities are not given.

V sheds 2 bases and J sheds 4 bases, leaving 12 bases between their ends. The germline V gene (reference sequence) sets CDR1 to PRHDT and CDR2 to FYEKMQ. Including the terminal cysteine and phenylalanine, the CDR3 comprises 15 residues. The kept DNA is CDR3 alone, 45 bases in frame from the first base. TCR CDR3 regions were amplified from genomic DNA by multiplex PCR using the deep immunoSEQ assay. For each cell subset, the extracted genomic DNA was distributed evenly across all wells of several immunoSEQ 96-well plates, and each plate served as one replicate. For sorted subsets, each replicate PCR was loaded with around 220 ng genomic DNA, equivalent to 32,000 or so T cell genomes. Purified libraries were quantified with a Qubit 3.0 fluorometer, sized on a Bioanalyzer 2100, and re-quantified with the KAPA Library Quantification kit. A separate single-read 150-cycle Illumina NextSeq 550 flow cell was used to sequence each immunoSEQ 96-well plate. As for the authors' bioinformatics: The immunoSEQ output contained only junctional sequences without quality scores, so filtering could not match that applied to full-length reads. Sequences were annotated with PyIR, a Python wrapper for IgBLAST v1.9, and V/J genes and CDR3 were assigned using IMGT germline references. Reads with weak V/J assignments (E-value above 1e-6), missing CDR3, stop codons, out-of-frame junctions, or ambiguous translated residues were removed. V3J clonotypes were defined as sequences sharing an identical inferred V gene, J gene, and CDR3 amino acid sequence. Percentage overlap between repertoires was calculated by dividing the number of shared unique clonotypes by the size of the smaller repertoire. Three approaches were used to assess repertoire richness: RTK rarefaction, the Chao1 estimator, and Recon v2.1 estimates of unobserved clonotypes. Generation probabilities were computed with OLGA for all TCRbeta clonotypes obtained by the gDNA method from four donors. The source is immuneACCESS, and TCRdb retained only in-frame sequences with V and J called. Part of the clones is not carried over; for the studies checked, unresolved V genes explain less than half of this, and the remainder is unexplained. That table furnishes V, J and clone size, whereas the DNA furnished D and trimming. This sample gives millions of clones in total; more than 90% of them show up just once. The leading ten clones occupy around 0.14% of the sample.

The TCR originated in a man aged 18-30 years in good health. The V and J genes are TRBV13 and TRBJ1-3; the D gene is unclear. Sequenced sample: naive CD4+ T cells sorted from blood. The meaning of the sample's cell subset or site label: CD45RA+ positively selected. The nucleotide sequence reads as follows: TGTGCCAGCAGCTTATGGGCCAAGACCGGAAACACCATATATTTT. Translation gives CASSLWAKTGNTIYF.